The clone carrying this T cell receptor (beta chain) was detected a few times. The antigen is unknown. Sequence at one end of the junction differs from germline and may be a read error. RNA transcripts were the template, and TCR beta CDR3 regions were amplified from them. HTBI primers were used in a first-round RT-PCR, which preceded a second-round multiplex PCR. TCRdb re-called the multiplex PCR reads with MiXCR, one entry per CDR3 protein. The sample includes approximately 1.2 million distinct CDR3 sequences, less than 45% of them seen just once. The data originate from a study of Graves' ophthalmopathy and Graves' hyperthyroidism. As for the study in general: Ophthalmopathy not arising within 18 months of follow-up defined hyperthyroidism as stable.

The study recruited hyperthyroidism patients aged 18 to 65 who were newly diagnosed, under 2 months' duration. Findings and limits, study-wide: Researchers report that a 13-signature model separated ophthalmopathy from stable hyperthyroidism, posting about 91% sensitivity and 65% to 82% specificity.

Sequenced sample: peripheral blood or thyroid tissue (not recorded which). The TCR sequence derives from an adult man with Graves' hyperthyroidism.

The CDR3 is CASSQEGGWPGRASGANVLTF. The CDR3, as DNA: TGCGCCAGCAGCCAAGAGGGGGGATGGCCGGGACGGGCCTCTGGGGCCAACGTCCTGACTTTC. The chain recombines TRBV11-2 with TRBJ2-6; the D call may be TRBD1 or TRBD2 (6 bases each). Germline CDR1 reads SGHAT; CDR2 reads FQNNGV. CDR3 size: 21 residues.